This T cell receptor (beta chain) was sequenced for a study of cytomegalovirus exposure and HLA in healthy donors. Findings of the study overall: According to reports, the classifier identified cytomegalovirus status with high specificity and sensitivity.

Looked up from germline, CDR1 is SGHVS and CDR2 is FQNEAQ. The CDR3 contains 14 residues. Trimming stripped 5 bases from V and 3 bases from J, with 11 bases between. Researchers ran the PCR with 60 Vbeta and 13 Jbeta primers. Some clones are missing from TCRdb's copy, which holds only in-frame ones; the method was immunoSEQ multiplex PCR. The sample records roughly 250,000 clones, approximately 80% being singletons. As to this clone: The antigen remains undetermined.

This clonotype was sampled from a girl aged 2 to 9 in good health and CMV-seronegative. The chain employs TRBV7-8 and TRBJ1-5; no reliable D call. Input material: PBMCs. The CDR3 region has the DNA TGTGCCAGCAGCCGAGTCAACCCCAATCAGCCCCAGCATTTT. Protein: CASSRVNPNQPQHF.